What follows are 10 T cell receptor beta chains derived from one specimen sequenced in a study of blood T cells in healthy people across ages. A second PCR, run for about 7 to 11 cycles, used a sample-barcoded 5' primer plus a J-beta primer mix. TCRdb reanalysed the 5' RACE reads using MiXCR and keeps one entry per CDR3 protein. The table records 1.5 million to 2 million distinct CDR3 sequences, around 50% of them present only once. Sequencing was carried out using blood. Every receptor here comes from a woman aged 35 to 49 in good health.

This clonotype is a singleton in its sample. V gene TRBV4-2 combines with J gene TRBJ2-3; a possible D gene is TRBD1 (6 bases). CDR3 length: 16 amino acids. Trimming took off 1 base at V and 3 bases at J, with 14 bases between the two ends. Germline assignment: CDR1 LGHNA and CDR2 YNFKEQ. The CDR3 sequence is CASSQGGGGPTDTQYF. For the CDR3, the DNA is TGTGCCAGCAGCCAAGGAGGTGGGGGCCCGACAGATACGCAGTATTTT.

This rearrangement joins TRBV10-3 to TRBJ1-5; the D gene is possibly TRBD1 (5 bases). Germline-derived CDR1 and CDR2 are ENHRY and SYGVKD. The CDR3 extends over 14 amino acids. Trimming took 2 bases from V and 0 from J, leaving 5 bases between them. CDR3: CAISEQGSNQPQHF. In DNA, the CDR3 is TGTGCCATCAGTGAGCAGGGTAGCAATCAGCCCCAGCATTTT.

V and J are TRBV15 and TRBJ1-6, with D unresolved. The ends were cut back, 0 bases at V and 8 bases at J, with 5 bases in the middle. The CDR3 has 13 amino acids. The germline V gene encodes CDR1 LNHNV and CDR2 YYDKDF (reference sequence). The CDR3 region has the DNA TGTGCCACCAGCAGAGATAATTATTCACCCCTCCACTTT. Amino acid sequence: CATSRDNYSPLHF. Drawing the rest from reference TRBV15 and TRBJ1-6, the complete variable domain is DAMVIQNPRYQVTQFGKPVTLSCSQTLNHNVMYWYQQKSSQAPKLLFHYYDKDFNNEADTPDNFQSRRPNTSFCFLDIRSPGLGDTAMYLCATSRDNYSPLHFGNGTRLTVT.

This sequence joins TRBV28 and TRBJ2-6; unclear D gene. There are 16 residues in the CDR3. V was clipped by 6 bases and J by 4 bases, with 16 bases between them. The V gene's germline CDR1 is MDHEN and CDR2 SYDVKM. As DNA, the CDR3 is TGTGCCAGCAGCAAACTCGTGGTAGCAGGGGCCAACGTCCTGACTTTC. This encodes CASSKLVVAGANVLTF.

This rearrangement joins TRBV6-5 to TRBJ1-2; 7 nucleotides align to TRBD1. The CDR3 loop spans 16 amino acids. Germline CDR1 is MNHEY and CDR2 is SVGAGI. The ends lost 5 bases at V and 4 bases at J; junction bases unmatched: 13. The CDR3 spells CASSHGQARLSYGYTF. The CDR3 DNA follows: TGTGCCAGCAGTCACGGACAGGCCCGTCTAAGCTATGGCTACACCTTC.

The CDR3 reads CASSPGPGVRADTQYF. CDR3 DNA sequence: TGTGCCAGCAGTCCAGGCCCCGGGGTCCGGGCAGATACGCAGTATTTT. V and J are TRBV28 and TRBJ2-3; D is possibly TRBD2 (5 bases). With 5 bases removed from V and 4 bases from J, the gap between germline ends came to 19 bases. The germline V gene encodes CDR1 MDHEN and CDR2 SYDVKM. There are 16 residues in the CDR3.

The chain recombines TRBV7-9 with TRBJ2-5, with TRBD1 matching over 8 bases. Germline values: CDR1 SEHNR, CDR2 FQNEAQ (reference sequence). The CDR3 runs 16 residues. V gave up 5 bases and J gave up 11 bases; unmatched junction bases: 19. The CDR3 reads CASSRGTGNFTHEQYF. Written as DNA, the CDR3 is TGTGCCAGCAGCCGCGGGACAGGTAACTTTACTCATGAGCAGTACTTC.

The chain links TRBV5-1 to TRBJ2-1; 10 bases are a match to TRBD1. Trimming removed 3 bases from V and 9 bases from J; junction bases left unmatched: 18. The length of the CDR3 is 18 residues. Germline V gene data show CDR1 as SGHRS and CDR2 as YFSETQ. The DNA of the CDR3 is TGCGCCAGCAGCTCTACCCAGCGACAGGGGGCCTTGGGTGGTGAGCAGTTCTTC. It translates to CASSSTQRQGALGGEQFF.

The chain recombines TRBV7-9 with TRBJ1-1; D unclear. Germline V gene lookup returns CDR1 SEHNR and CDR2 FQNEAQ (reference sequence). Trimming pared 1 base from V and 0 bases from J, leaving 12 bases between. The length of the CDR3 is 16 residues. The CDR3 nucleotides read TGTGCCAGCAGCTTAGAACAGATAATAATGAACACTGAAGCTTTCTTT. Protein product: CASSLEQIIMNTEAFF.

The V and J genes are TRBV6-2 or TRBV6-3 and TRBJ2-5; D is tentatively TRBD1 or TRBD2 (5 bases each). Germline CDR1 and CDR2: MNHEY and SVGEGT. The CDR3 is made up of 16 amino acids. V lost 5 bases and J 1 base, leaving 17 bases between the germline ends. The CDR3, as DNA: TGTGCCAGCAGTGGCTACGCCCCGGGACGCCAAGAGACCCAGTACTTC. Translated, it gives CASSGYAPGRQETQYF.